Sequencing of this T cell receptor (beta chain) was carried out in a study of early T cells in non-severe SARS-CoV-2 infection. Tagging with unique molecular identifiers was applied to individual cDNA molecules. MiXCR was run by TCRdb on the 5' RACE reads, yielding one entry per CDR3 protein. The sample contains approximately 27,000 distinct CDR3 sequences, 9% to 10% of which appear only once. Looked up from germline, CDR1 is DFQATT and CDR2 is SNEGSKA (reference sequence). After removal of 6 bases from V and 2 bases from J, the junction contained 6 bases not matched to a gene. There are 13 residues in the CDR3. This clonotype was seen repeatedly, ten times or more.

The clonotype originates from an adult who was a healthcare worker with PCR-confirmed SARS-CoV-2 infection or an uninfected control (not recorded which). The chain joins TRBV20-1 to TRBJ2-7; 8 nucleotides agree with TRBD1. The specimen was whole blood. The DNA for the CDR3 is TGCAGTGCCCAACTGACAGGGGCCTACGAGCAGTACTTC. Protein sequence: CSAQLTGAYEQYF.